Sequencing of this TCR beta chain was carried out in a study of blood T cell repertoires in COVID-19. Study details: Samples came from the United States, Italy and Spain, spanning acute and convalescent COVID-19. Sample material is recorded as cDNA or gDNA derived from T cells, B-cell-depleted T cells, or PBMCs.

The length of the CDR3 is 14 residues. CDR1 MNHEY and CDR2 SVGAGI come from the germline V gene. The ends lost 6 bases at V and 7 bases at J; junction bases unmatched: 5. Using immunoSEQ multiplex PCR, the repertoire was profiled, and TCRdb retains in-frame clones only, with some absent. The data contain approximately 270,000 clones, around nine tenths of them singletons. The sequenced sample was peripheral blood. This chain joins TRBV6-5 and TRBJ1-5; the match to TRBD1 covers 11 bases. The sequence derives from a man under 40 with acute or convalescent COVID-19. CDR3 DNA: TGTGCCAGCAGATTGGACAGGGGGCAACAGCCCCAGCATTTT. It encodes CASRLDRGQQPQHF.